The TCR beta chain described here comes from a study of T cell repertoires in cytomegalovirus infection. Study-wide context: Recently described HLA-C-restricted plus well-studied HLA-B-restricted CMV epitopes were used. Findings of the study overall: Dominating the ex vivo response were TCR beta clonotypes that were CMV-specific and HLA-C-restricted.

Trimming took 0 bases from V and 1 from J, leaving 19 bases between them. The CDR3 runs to 18 residues. Germline lookup yields CDR1 SGHRS and CDR2 YFSETQ. MiXCR was run by TCRdb on the reads, yielding one entry per CDR3 protein. The sample holds around 900,000 distinct CDR3 sequences, approximately 31% seen once. Remarks on this clonotype: Its matching antigen is unknown.

This TCR was sampled from a human donor in good health (CMV status not recorded). Some clones in this sample may be carry-over from other donors' samples. This chain joins TRBV5-1 and TRBJ1-1; unclear D gene. The source was cultured CD8+ T cells from PBMCs, collected from culture after CMV antigen stimulation. The CDR3 nucleotides read TGCGCCAGCAGCTTGGAAGCGGTGCCTGTACGGACGAACACTGAAGCTTTCTTT. Translation: CASSLEAVPVRTNTEAFF. The variable domain in full, completed from reference TRBV5-1 and TRBJ1-1, reads KAGVTQTPRYLIKTRGQQVTLSCSPISGHRSVSWYQQTPGQGLQFLFEYFSETQRNKGNFPGRFSGRQFSNSRSEMNVSTLELGDSALYLCASSLEAVPVRTNTEAFFGQGTRLTVV.